In this sample, the clone carrying this T cell receptor (beta chain) turned up a few times. In the source study's methods: It was from reference gene primer amplification that nucleated cell counts were estimated. Libraries were prepared by immunoSEQ multiplex PCR; TCRdb keeps only in-frame clonotypes and omits some of them. V, J and clone size are those of that table, while D and trimming were read from the DNA. This table has 35,000 to 50,000 clones, about 86% appearing once. This record comes from a study of blood T cell repertoires in COVID-19. Study context: Samples taken during acute and convalescent COVID-19 were collected in the United States, Italy and Spain. T cells, B-cell-depleted T cells, or PBMCs provided the cDNA or gDNA that served as material.

Trimming took 4 bases from V and 6 from J, leaving 18 bases between them. CDR3 length equals 15 residues. Germline lookup yields CDR1 SGHDN and CDR2 FVKESK. The chain employs TRBV14 and TRBJ1-1; perhaps TRBD1 as D (5 bases). The material sequenced was peripheral blood. The sequence came from a woman of 80 years or more with acute or convalescent COVID-19. In DNA form, the CDR3 reads TGTGCCAGCAGCCTGGGCGGGGCCTTAGGCGCTGAAGCTTTCTTT. Its translation: CASSLGGALGAEAFF.